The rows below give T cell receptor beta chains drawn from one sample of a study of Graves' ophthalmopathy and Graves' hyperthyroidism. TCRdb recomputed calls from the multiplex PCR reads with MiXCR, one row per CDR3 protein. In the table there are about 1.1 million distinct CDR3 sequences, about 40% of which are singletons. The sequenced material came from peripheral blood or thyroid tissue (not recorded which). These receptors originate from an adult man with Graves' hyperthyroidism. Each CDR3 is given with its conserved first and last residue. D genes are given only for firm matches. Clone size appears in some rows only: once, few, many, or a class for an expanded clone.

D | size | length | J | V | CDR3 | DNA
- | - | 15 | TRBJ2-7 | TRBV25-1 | CASSESRAFSYEQYF | TGTGCCAGCAGTGAATCTCGAGCCTTTTCTTACGAGCAGTACTTC
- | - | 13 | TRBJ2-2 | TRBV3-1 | CASSQDVGGELFF | TGTGCCAGCAGCCAAGATGTAGGCGGGGAGCTGTTTTTT
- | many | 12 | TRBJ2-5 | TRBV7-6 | CASSGRDPAQYF | TGTGCCAGCAGCGGACGGGACCCCGCCCAGTACTTC
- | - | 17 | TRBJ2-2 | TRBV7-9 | CASSFRPPGINTGELFF | TGTGCCAGCAGCTTTAGACCTCCGGGGATAAACACCGGGGAGCTGTTTTTT
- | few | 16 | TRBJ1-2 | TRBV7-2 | CASSPQTGSGVYGYTF | TGTGCCAGCAGCCCCCAAACAGGGTCTGGGGTCTATGGCTACACCTTC
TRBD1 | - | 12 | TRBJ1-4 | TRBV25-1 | CASSEWDRKLFF | TGTGCCAGCAGTGAATGGGACAGAAAACTGTTTTTT
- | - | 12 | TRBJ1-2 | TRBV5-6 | CASGFEPSGRTF | TGTGCCAGCGGCTTCGAGCCGTCAGGACGCACCTTC
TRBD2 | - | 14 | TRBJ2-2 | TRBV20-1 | CSARQPSGIGELFF | TGCAGTGCTAGACAACCTAGCGGGATTGGGGAGCTGTTTTTT
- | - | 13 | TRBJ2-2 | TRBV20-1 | CSANDQNTGELFF | TGCAGTGCTAACGACCAGAACACCGGGGAGCTGTTTTTT
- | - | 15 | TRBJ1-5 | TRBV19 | CASTTGAYSNQPQHF | TGTGCCAGTACAACGGGAGCCTATAGCAATCAGCCCCAGCATTTT
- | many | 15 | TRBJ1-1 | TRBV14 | CASSQDFSSNTEAFF | TGTGCCAGCAGCCAAGATTTCTCCTCGAACACTGAAGCTTTCTTT
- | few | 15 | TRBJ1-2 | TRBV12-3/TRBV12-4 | CASSLDGGGAHGYTF | TGTGCCAGCAGTTTAGATGGAGGGGGTGCGCATGGCTACACCTTC
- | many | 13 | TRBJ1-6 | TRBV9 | CASSVGGGSPLHF | TGTGCCAGCAGCGTGGGTGGCGGTTCACCCCTCCACTTT
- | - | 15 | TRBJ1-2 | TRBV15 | CASLAPGPPGGGYTF | TGTGCCAGCCTCGCTCCGGGACCCCCGGGCGGAGGCTACACCTTC
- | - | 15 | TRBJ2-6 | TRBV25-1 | CASRNSGPGANVLTF | TGTGCCAGCAGAAACTCAGGTCCCGGGGCCAACGTCCTGACTTTC
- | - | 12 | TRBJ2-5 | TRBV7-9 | CASRPGGGTQYF | TGTGCCAGCAGGCCCGGGGGAGGGACCCAGTACTTC
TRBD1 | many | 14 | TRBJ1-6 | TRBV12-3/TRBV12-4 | CASKGGTGESPLHF | TGTGCCAGCAAGGGCGGGACAGGGGAATCACCCCTCCACTTT
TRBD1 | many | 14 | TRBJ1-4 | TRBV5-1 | CASSLGQGNEKLFF | TGTGCCAGCAGTTTGGGACAGGGGAATGAAAAACTGTTTTTT
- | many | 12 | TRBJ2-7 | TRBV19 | CASSGGLDEQYF | TGTGCCAGTAGTGGGGGGTTGGACGAGCAGTACTTC
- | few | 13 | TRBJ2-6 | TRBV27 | CAIRRAGANVLTF | TGTGCCATCCGTCGGGCTGGGGCCAACGTCCTGACTTTC
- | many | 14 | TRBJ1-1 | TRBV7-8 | CASSLGDISRGAFF | TGTGCCAGCAGCTTAGGGGACATAAGTCGGGGAGCTTTCTTT
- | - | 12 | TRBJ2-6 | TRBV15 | CATSAGANVLTF | TGTGCCACCAGCGCAGGGGCCAACGTCCTGACTTTC
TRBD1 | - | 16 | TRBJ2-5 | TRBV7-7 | CASSSTAGTGDRTQYF | TGTGCCAGCAGCTCAACAGCCGGGACAGGGGACCGTACCCAGTACTTC
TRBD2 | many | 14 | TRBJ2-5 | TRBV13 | CASSLSAGVETQYF | TGTGCCAGCAGCTTATCAGCGGGGGTTGAGACCCAGTACTTC
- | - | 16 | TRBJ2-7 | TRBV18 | CASSPFAQGPLAEQYF | TGTGCCAGCTCACCATTCGCACAGGGTCCGCTCGCCGAGCAGTACTTC
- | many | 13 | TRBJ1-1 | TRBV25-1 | CASSESFLTEAFF | TGTGCCAGCAGTGAATCTTTCCTCACTGAAGCTTTCTTT
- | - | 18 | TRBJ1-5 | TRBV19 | CASRNLRRGISSNQPQHF | TGTGCCAGTAGGAACCTAAGACGGGGCATTTCAAGCAATCAGCCCCAGCATTTT
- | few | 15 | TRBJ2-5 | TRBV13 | CASSLAWAPLETQYF | TGTGCCAGCAGCTTAGCTTGGGCACCGCTTGAGACCCAGTACTTC
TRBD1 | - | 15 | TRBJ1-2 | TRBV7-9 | CASSWRAGGPRGYTF | TGTGCCAGCAGCTGGAGGGCAGGGGGCCCTCGTGGCTACACCTTC
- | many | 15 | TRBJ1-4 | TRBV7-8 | CASSARHEPNEKLFF | TGTGCCAGCAGCGCGCGACACGAACCTAATGAAAAACTGTTTTTT
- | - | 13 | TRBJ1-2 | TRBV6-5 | CASSDDSGYGYTF | TGTGCCAGCAGTGACGACAGCGGCTATGGCTACACCTTC
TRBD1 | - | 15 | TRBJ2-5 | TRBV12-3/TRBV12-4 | CASRGTGTAKGTQYF | TGTGCCAGCAGAGGAACCGGGACAGCAAAAGGGACCCAGTACTTC
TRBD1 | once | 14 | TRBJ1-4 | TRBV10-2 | CASSARQGMIVLFF | TGCGCCAGCAGTGCTCGACAGGGAATGATAGTACTGTTTTTT
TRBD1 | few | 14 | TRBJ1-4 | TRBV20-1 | CSAKGAGIDEKLFF | TGCAGTGCCAAGGGGGCAGGGATCGATGAAAAACTGTTTTTT
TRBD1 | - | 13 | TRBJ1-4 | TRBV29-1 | CSVVGTANEKLFF | TGCAGCGTTGTCGGGACAGCCAATGAAAAACTGTTTTTT
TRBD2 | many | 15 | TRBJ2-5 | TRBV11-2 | CASSTAGGVQETQYF | TGTGCCAGCAGCACAGCGGGGGGGGTCCAAGAGACCCAGTACTTC
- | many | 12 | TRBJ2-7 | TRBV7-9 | CASSSDPKSPYF | TGTGCCAGCAGCTCCGACCCCAAATCGCCGTACTTC
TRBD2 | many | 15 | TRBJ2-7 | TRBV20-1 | CSARGQREGTYEQYF | TGCAGTGCTAGGGGGCAGCGGGAGGGGACCTACGAGCAGTACTTC
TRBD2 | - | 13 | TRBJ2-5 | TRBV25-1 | CASGAGVQETQYF | TGTGCTAGTGGGGCGGGGGTGCAAGAGACCCAGTACTTC
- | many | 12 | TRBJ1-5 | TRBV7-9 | CASTIGVQPQHF | TGTGCCAGCACCATTGGGGTACAGCCCCAGCATTTT
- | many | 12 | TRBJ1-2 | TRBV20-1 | CSASRREDGYTF | TGCAGTGCTAGCCGCAGGGAGGATGGCTACACCTTC